This T cell receptor (beta chain) comes out of a study of T cell changes during pregnancy in multiple sclerosis. TCRdb's copy holds only in-frame clones and misses some; the assay was immunoSEQ multiplex PCR. The data show 25,000 to 30,000 clones, roughly 92% seen once. Germline loops: CDR1 GTSNPN, CDR2 SVGIG (reference sequence). This CDR3 contains 13 residues. V shed 1 base and J 5 bases; nucleotides not matched to a gene: 0. A few counts support this clone. The sample contains more than one DNA sequence encoding this CDR3. This receptor was taken from a female donor with multiple sclerosis, enrolled in a pregnancy study. This chain connects TRBV30 to TRBJ1-5; 9 nucleotides align to TRBD1. This sample comprised CD4+ T cells from peripheral blood mononuclear cells, obtained in the first trimester of pregnancy. The CDR3: CAWSGQGDQPQHF. The CDR3 DNA is TGTGCCTGGAGTGGACAGGGGGATCAGCCCCAGCATTTT.